Presented here are 11 T cell receptor beta chains from one specimen sequenced in a study of post-analysis software for immune sequencing data. Study-level results: A handful of TRBV segments occurring more often in patients than controls included TRBV5-6, TRBV5-1 and TRBV20-1.

The antigens these receptors bind are not known. Included in the TCR beta cDNA libraries were unique molecular identifiers. TCRdb processed the PCR reads anew with MiXCR; each CDR3 protein has one entry. Of 820,000 or so distinct CDR3 sequences in the sample, under 70% were seen once. Sequenced material: blood. The receptors shown here come from a girl aged 10 to 17 with multiple sclerosis.

This sequence joins TRBV11-2 and TRBJ2-7; 11 bases are shared with TRBD1. With V trimmed by 5 bases and J by 4 bases, 4 bases remained unmatched. This CDR3 contains 14 residues. Germline V gene lookup returns CDR1 SGHAT and CDR2 FQNNGV. This chain's CDR3 is CASSRTGGDYEQYF. CDR3 in DNA: TGTGCCAGCAGCCGGACAGGGGGCGATTACGAGCAGTACTTC.

This chain links TRBV29-1 with TRBJ1-2, with D hard to call. This CDR3 spans 12 amino acids. V was trimmed by 2 bases and J by 5 bases, leaving 9 bases between them. Germline CDR1 SQVTM, CDR2 ANQGSEA. The CDR3 here is CSVESLGYGYTF. CDR3 in DNA: TGCAGCGTTGAAAGCTTAGGGTATGGCTACACCTTC.

The DNA of the CDR3 is TGTGCCAGCAGCCCCAGAATGACAGGGTTCGAGCAGTACTTC. Its protein product is CASSPRMTGFEQYF. The chain carries TRBV7-2 and TRBJ2-4, with TRBD1 identical over 7 bases. The J call is in doubt because the DNA end fits TRBJ2-7 better. CDR1 SGHTA and CDR2 FQGNSA come from the germline V gene. The CDR3 is 14 residues long.

Regarding this clonotype: Possible read error: a much larger clone is one base away. The V call is TRBV7-3, the J call TRBJ2-1; D remains ambiguous. The CDR3 contains 14 residues. Deletions cut 1 base from V and 0 bases from J, with 4 bases between. Looked up from germline, CDR1 is SGHTA and CDR2 is FQGTGA. In DNA form, the CDR3 reads TGTGCCAGCAGCTTAAGTAGCTCCTACAATGAGCAGTTCTTC. This gives the protein CASSLSSSYNEQFF.

The chain employs TRBV4-1 and TRBJ2-1; 9 positions match TRBD2. Germline CDR1 is MGHRA and CDR2 is YSYEKL. The CDR3 loop spans 18 amino acids. The V and J ends lost 4 bases and 2 bases, in that order; junction bases with no gene match: 12. CDR3 residues: CASSPKKTLAGTYNEQFF. The CDR3 DNA reads as TGCGCCAGCAGCCCTAAGAAGACTCTAGCGGGGACCTACAATGAGCAGTTCTTC.

Details on this clonotype: A read error may account for a junction end that differs from germline. This chain uses TRBV12-3 or TRBV12-4 with TRBJ1-1; unclear D gene. CDR3 size: 13 residues. The CDR3 protein is CASGLRGSTEAFF. CDR3 coding DNA: TGTGCCAGCGGTTTACGAGGGAGCACTGAAGCTTTCTTT.

J is TRBJ2-1 and V is TRBV7-2, with TRBD2 matching 11 bases. CDR1 and CDR2 from the germline V gene are SGHTA and FQGNSA. This CDR3 is built from 18 residues. Trimming cost V 5 bases and J 1 base; bases outside gene matches: 10. This CDR3 reads CASSLTSGRPLSYNEQFF. CDR3 nucleotide sequence: TGTGCCAGCAGCCTAACTAGCGGGAGACCCTTATCCTACAATGAGCAGTTCTTC.

In its sample, this clonotype was seen a few times. The chain employs TRBV20-1 and TRBJ1-2; 8 bases agree with TRBD1. This CDR3 has 13 amino acids. The germline V gene encodes CDR1 DFQATT and CDR2 SNEGSKA (reference sequence). V shed 6 bases and J 3 bases; nucleotides not matched to a gene: 6. CDR3 sequence reads: CSASDRGDYGYTF. DNA of the CDR3: TGCAGTGCCAGCGACAGGGGTGACTATGGCTACACCTTC.

V and J are TRBV29-1 and TRBJ2-1; the D is unclear. This CDR3 spans 17 amino acids. The V and J ends lost 4 bases and 0 bases respectively, with 19 bases between them. The germline CDR1 and CDR2 sequences are SQVTM and ANQGSEA. DNA of the CDR3: TGCAGCGTTGGCTCCCTTCCCCAGTGGAGCTCCTACAATGAGCAGTTCTTC. Its protein product is CSVGSLPQWSSYNEQFF.

The chain couples TRBV12-3 or TRBV12-4 to TRBJ2-4; D unclear. CDR3 length: 12 amino acids. V lost 3 bases to trimming and J lost 8 bases, with 8 bases between them. CDR3 sequence reads: CASSFHGDIQYF. The CDR3 coding sequence is TGTGCCAGCAGTTTCCATGGGGACATTCAGTACTTC.

This chain connects TRBV20-1 to TRBJ2-1; 7 bases align to TRBD2. Germline-derived CDR1 and CDR2 are DFQATT and SNEGSKA (reference sequence). This CDR3 is 17 amino acids long. V shed 6 bases, J shed 4 bases, and the junction held 18 bases outside the gene matches. The CDR3 protein is CSAPRAGVSAAYNEQFF. CDR3 in DNA: TGCAGTGCGCCGCGGGCGGGGGTTTCCGCCGCTTACAATGAGCAGTTCTTC.